This entry is about one T cell receptor beta chain. The CDR3 has 13 residues. J was trimmed by 6 bases and V by 7 bases; bases with no gene match: 6. The germline gives CDR1 LNHDA, CDR2 SQIVND (reference sequence). Data came from immunoSEQ multiplex PCR; TCRdb stores just in-frame clones and leaves some out. The top ten clones hold 9.6% of a sample with roughly 75,000 clones, approximately 85% of them seen once. This entry is derived from a study of blood T cell repertoires in COVID-19. Source material: peripheral blood. The V gene is TRBV19, the J gene TRBJ2-4, with 7 bases identical to TRBD1. This receptor was obtained from a man aged 45-65 years with COVID-19, enrolled during active disease. CDR3 sequence: CASIDRAGNIQYF. The CDR3 coding sequence is TGTGCCAGTATTGACAGGGCGGGAAACATTCAGTACTTC.